This record looks at one TCR beta chain sequence and its context. The junction does not match germline at one end; this may be a read error. This sample stems from a study of blood T cell repertoires in COVID-19. In the study overall: The cDNA or gDNA used as material had been derived from T cells, B-cell-depleted T cells, or PBMCs.

The CDR3 runs to 14 residues. Germline CDR1 and CDR2: LGHDT and YNNKEL (reference sequence). Produced via immunoSEQ multiplex PCR; TCRdb's table is partial and in-frame only. Among approximately 19,000 clones, around 90% were seen once, and the ten largest hold about 15%. The chain uses TRBV3-1 (or the pseudogene TRBV3-2) and TRBJ1-2; 8 bases agree with TRBD1. The receptor comes from a human donor in a cohort sampled during active COVID-19. Sequenced: peripheral blood. The DNA of the CDR3 is TGTGCCAGCAACCAACAGGGGGCTAACTATGGCTACACCTTC. Its translation is CASNQQGANYGYTF.